A selection of T cell receptor beta chains follows, all from one sample in a study of T cells in Graves' hyperthyroidism and ophthalmopathy. TCRdb reprocessed the multiplex PCR reads via MiXCR and lists one record per CDR3 protein. Of hundreds of thousands of distinct CDR3 sequences in the sample, roughly 14% were seen once. Input material: blood. The receptors derive from a woman aged 40 to 49 with Graves' ophthalmopathy. The CDR3 runs from the conserved cysteine through the conserved F or W. The order of the fields is V gene, J gene, clone size, D gene, CDR3 DNA, CDR3 protein. A D gene is named only where the DNA matches it firmly. Clone size is shown for a subset of rows, as once, few, many or a class of expanded clone.

TRBV27,TRBJ1-5,NA,NA,TGTGCCAGCAGTTTAATTGGGGGGACTCAGCCCCAGCATTTT,CASSLIGGTQPQHF
TRBV6-5,TRBJ2-7,many,NA,TGTGCCAGCAGTTATCACCCCGGGAGCCTTCAGGGGCAGCAGTACTTC,CASSYHPGSLQGQQYF
TRBV6-1,TRBJ1-2,many,NA,TGTGCCAGCAGTAAGACCATGGGGGTCGGGGATAACACCTTC,CASSKTMGVGDNTF
TRBV7-2,TRBJ2-5,NA,NA,TGTGCCAGCAGCTTAGATTTTAGGGTGGTAGAGACCCAGTACTTC,CASSLDFRVVETQYF
TRBV12-3/TRBV12-4,TRBJ2-3,many,NA,TGTGCCAGCAGGGCACCGAATGGGCCCACAGATACGCAGTATTTT,CASRAPNGPTDTQYF
TRBV28,TRBJ1-1,NA,TRBD1,TGTGCCAGCAGGTCGGGACAGGGTTCTGAAGCTTTCTTT,CASRSGQGSEAFF
TRBV11-2,TRBJ2-2,many,NA,TGTGCCAGCAGCTTGCCCCCGGGGTCTTCATATCCGACCGGGGAGCTGTTTTTT,CASSLPPGSSYPTGELFF
TRBV12-3/TRBV12-4,TRBJ2-7,many,TRBD2,TGTGCCAGCAGTTTGGGGACTAGCGGGCAGTACTTC,CASSLGTSGQYF
TRBV9,TRBJ2-5,many,NA,TGTGCCAGCAGCGTAGGGGCAGGGACGATCGGAGAGACCCAGTACTTC,CASSVGAGTIGETQYF
TRBV3-1,TRBJ1-3,NA,NA,TGTGCCAGCAGCCAAGTACCCCGGGGGGGGCGTGGAAACACCATATATTTT,CASSQVPRGGRGNTIYF
TRBV4-1,TRBJ2-6,NA,NA,TGCGCCAGCAGAGGGGGTGGCTCCTCTGGGGCCAACGTCCTGACTTTC,CASRGGGSSGANVLTF
TRBV20-1,TRBJ2-7,many,TRBD2,TGCAGTGCTAGAGATGGGAGGGAGGCCTCCTACGAGCAGTACTTC,CSARDGREASYEQYF
TRBV19,TRBJ2-7,many,NA,TGTGCCAGTACCTCACCCGGCTCAGGGGGGGGCATAGAGCAGTACTTC,CASTSPGSGGGIEQYF
TRBV6-5,TRBJ2-5,NA,TRBD2,TGTGCCAGCAGTTTTTCCGGGACTAGCGGGAGCCAAGAGACCCAGTACTTC,CASSFSGTSGSQETQYF
TRBV12-3/TRBV12-4,TRBJ2-2,many,NA,TGTGCCAGCAGTTTTGGGGCCGGGGAGCTGTTTTTT,CASSFGAGELFF
TRBV12-3/TRBV12-4,TRBJ1-2,many,NA,TGTGCCAGCACCATGGGGGGGGCGGGTGGCTACACCTTC,CASTMGGAGGYTF
TRBV6-2/TRBV6-3,TRBJ2-7,many,NA,TGTGCCAGCAGTTACTCTCAGGGTAGCGACGAGCAGTACTTC,CASSYSQGSDEQYF
TRBV24-1,TRBJ1-2,many,NA,TGTGCCACCAGTGATTTAGAGGGGGGCCCCTCGTCTGGCTACACCTTC,CATSDLEGGPSSGYTF
TRBV10-3,TRBJ1-2,many,NA,TGTGCCATCAGAGGCGAAACTAACTATGGCTACACCTTC,CAIRGETNYGYTF
TRBV9,TRBJ2-5,few,NA,TGTGCCAGCAGCGGAGACGGGGCTTTACAAGAGACCCAGTACTTC,CASSGDGALQETQYF
TRBV6-4,TRBJ1-2,NA,TRBD1,TGTGCCAGCAGGACCCAAAATCCGGGACAGGGGGCTGGCTACACCTTC,CASRTQNPGQGAGYTF
TRBV20-1,TRBJ2-1,few,NA,TGCAGTGCTAGAGATCTAGGAGGGGTCCTCTACAATGAGCAGTTCTTC,CSARDLGGVLYNEQFF
TRBV10-3,TRBJ2-7,many,TRBD2,TGTGCCATCAGTGAGCGGAGCGGGAGGGATTACGAGCAGTACTTC,CAISERSGRDYEQYF
TRBV18,TRBJ1-3,NA,NA,TGTGCCAGCTCACCGAACTCACCCGGAAACACCATATATTTT,CASSPNSPGNTIYF
TRBV5-1,TRBJ1-1,few,NA,TGCGCCAGCAGCTTGGAAGGTGGCAGCCCGTTTATGAACACTGAAGCTTTCTTT,CASSLEGGSPFMNTEAFF
TRBV28,TRBJ2-7,many,TRBD2,TGTGCCAGCAGTTTATTCGAGGCGGGAGATCAGGAGCAGTACTTC,CASSLFEAGDQEQYF